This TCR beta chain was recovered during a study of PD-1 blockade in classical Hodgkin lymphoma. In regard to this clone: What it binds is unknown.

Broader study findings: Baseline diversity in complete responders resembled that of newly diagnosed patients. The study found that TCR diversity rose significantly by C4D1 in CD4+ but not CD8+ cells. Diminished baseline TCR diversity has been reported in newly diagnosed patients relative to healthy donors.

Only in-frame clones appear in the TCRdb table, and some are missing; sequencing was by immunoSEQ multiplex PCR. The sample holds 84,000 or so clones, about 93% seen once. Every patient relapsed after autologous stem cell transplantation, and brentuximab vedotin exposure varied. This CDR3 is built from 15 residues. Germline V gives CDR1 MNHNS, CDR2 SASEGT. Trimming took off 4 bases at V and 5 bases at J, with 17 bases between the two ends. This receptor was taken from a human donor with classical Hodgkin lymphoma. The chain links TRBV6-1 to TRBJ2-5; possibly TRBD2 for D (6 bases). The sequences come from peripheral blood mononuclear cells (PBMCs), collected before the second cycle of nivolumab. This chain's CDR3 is CASSAGTPKRETQYF. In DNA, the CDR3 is TGTGCCAGCAGTGCTGGGACTCCAAAGAGGGAGACCCAGTACTTC.